A selection of T cell receptor beta chains follows, all from one sample in a study of control samples from healthy donors and cancer patients. The repertoire was sequenced with immunoSEQ multiplex PCR; TCRdb's copy has only in-frame clones and lacks some. The sample records under 80,000 clones, nearly 85% being singletons. The source material was blood. The receptors were sampled from a man between 50 and 59 years old in good health. Each CDR3 is given with its conserved first and last residue. A D gene is named only where the DNA matches it firmly. Where a row states a size, it is once, few, many or the class of an expanded clone; other rows omit it.

CDR3 DNA,CDR3 protein,clone size,D gene,CDR3 length,V gene,J gene
TGTGCCAGCAGCCGACCTGGGGAGGCCGATGTTAACATTCAGTACTTC,CASSRPGEADVNIQYF,.,.,16,TRBV14,TRBJ2-4
TGTGCCAGCAGCCATTATGCCACAGGGGCCCTTAGCAATCAGCCCCAGCATTTT,CASSHYATGALSNQPQHF,.,TRBD1,18,TRBV4-2,TRBJ1-5
TGTGCCAGCAGCTCGGAGGGCCACTATGGCTACACCTTC,CASSSEGHYGYTF,many,.,13,TRBV11-1,TRBJ1-2
TGTGCCAGTAGTAGGGCAGCGGGCCTAGGGAACAATGAGCAGTTCTTC,CASSRAAGLGNNEQFF,.,.,16,TRBV19,TRBJ2-1
TGCAGCGTTATTGACGAAAAACTGTTTTTT,CSVIDEKLFF,.,.,10,TRBV29-1,TRBJ1-4
TGTGCCAGCAGCCCCCTACTTTGGGGGAAGGACTATGGCTACACCTTC,CASSPLLWGKDYGYTF,few,.,16,TRBV5-6,TRBJ1-2
TGTGCCAGCAGCAGCGGGGGGGCCCTCGGGGAGCTGTTTTTT,CASSSGGALGELFF,.,TRBD2,14,TRBV6-5,TRBJ2-2
TGTGCCAGCAGTTTAAGAGGGCAGGGTGGTCGGGCCTACGAGCAGTACTTC,CASSLRGQGGRAYEQYF,.,.,17,TRBV28,TRBJ2-7
TGTGCCTGGAGCGTGAGCAGGGGGAACACTGAAGCTTTCTTT,CAWSVSRGNTEAFF,.,.,14,TRBV30,TRBJ1-1
TGTGCCAGCAGCCGGGGACAGGGGAGTAATTCACCCCTCCACTTT,CASSRGQGSNSPLHF,.,TRBD1,15,TRBV14,TRBJ1-6
TGTGCCAGCAGCCAAACAGGGGCTAACTATGGCTACACCTTC,CASSQTGANYGYTF,.,TRBD1,14,TRBV3-1/TRBV3-2,TRBJ1-2
TGTGCCAGCATCTCAGGAGGGTACGCCTCGGCCGAGCAGTACTTC,CASISGGYASAEQYF,.,.,15,TRBV6-6,TRBJ2-7
TGTGCCAGTAACAGGGGGCCCGGGGGGGAGCAGTACTTC,CASNRGPGGEQYF,.,TRBD1,13,TRBV19,TRBJ2-7
TGTGCCATCAGAGACAGGGCCGGGAATGAGCAGTTCTTC,CAIRDRAGNEQFF,.,TRBD1,13,TRBV10-3,TRBJ2-1
TGTGCTAGTGGTTTGGGCTGGGGGCAGGGAGGGAATGAAGCTTTCTTT,CASGLGWGQGGNEAFF,.,.,16,TRBV12-5,TRBJ1-1